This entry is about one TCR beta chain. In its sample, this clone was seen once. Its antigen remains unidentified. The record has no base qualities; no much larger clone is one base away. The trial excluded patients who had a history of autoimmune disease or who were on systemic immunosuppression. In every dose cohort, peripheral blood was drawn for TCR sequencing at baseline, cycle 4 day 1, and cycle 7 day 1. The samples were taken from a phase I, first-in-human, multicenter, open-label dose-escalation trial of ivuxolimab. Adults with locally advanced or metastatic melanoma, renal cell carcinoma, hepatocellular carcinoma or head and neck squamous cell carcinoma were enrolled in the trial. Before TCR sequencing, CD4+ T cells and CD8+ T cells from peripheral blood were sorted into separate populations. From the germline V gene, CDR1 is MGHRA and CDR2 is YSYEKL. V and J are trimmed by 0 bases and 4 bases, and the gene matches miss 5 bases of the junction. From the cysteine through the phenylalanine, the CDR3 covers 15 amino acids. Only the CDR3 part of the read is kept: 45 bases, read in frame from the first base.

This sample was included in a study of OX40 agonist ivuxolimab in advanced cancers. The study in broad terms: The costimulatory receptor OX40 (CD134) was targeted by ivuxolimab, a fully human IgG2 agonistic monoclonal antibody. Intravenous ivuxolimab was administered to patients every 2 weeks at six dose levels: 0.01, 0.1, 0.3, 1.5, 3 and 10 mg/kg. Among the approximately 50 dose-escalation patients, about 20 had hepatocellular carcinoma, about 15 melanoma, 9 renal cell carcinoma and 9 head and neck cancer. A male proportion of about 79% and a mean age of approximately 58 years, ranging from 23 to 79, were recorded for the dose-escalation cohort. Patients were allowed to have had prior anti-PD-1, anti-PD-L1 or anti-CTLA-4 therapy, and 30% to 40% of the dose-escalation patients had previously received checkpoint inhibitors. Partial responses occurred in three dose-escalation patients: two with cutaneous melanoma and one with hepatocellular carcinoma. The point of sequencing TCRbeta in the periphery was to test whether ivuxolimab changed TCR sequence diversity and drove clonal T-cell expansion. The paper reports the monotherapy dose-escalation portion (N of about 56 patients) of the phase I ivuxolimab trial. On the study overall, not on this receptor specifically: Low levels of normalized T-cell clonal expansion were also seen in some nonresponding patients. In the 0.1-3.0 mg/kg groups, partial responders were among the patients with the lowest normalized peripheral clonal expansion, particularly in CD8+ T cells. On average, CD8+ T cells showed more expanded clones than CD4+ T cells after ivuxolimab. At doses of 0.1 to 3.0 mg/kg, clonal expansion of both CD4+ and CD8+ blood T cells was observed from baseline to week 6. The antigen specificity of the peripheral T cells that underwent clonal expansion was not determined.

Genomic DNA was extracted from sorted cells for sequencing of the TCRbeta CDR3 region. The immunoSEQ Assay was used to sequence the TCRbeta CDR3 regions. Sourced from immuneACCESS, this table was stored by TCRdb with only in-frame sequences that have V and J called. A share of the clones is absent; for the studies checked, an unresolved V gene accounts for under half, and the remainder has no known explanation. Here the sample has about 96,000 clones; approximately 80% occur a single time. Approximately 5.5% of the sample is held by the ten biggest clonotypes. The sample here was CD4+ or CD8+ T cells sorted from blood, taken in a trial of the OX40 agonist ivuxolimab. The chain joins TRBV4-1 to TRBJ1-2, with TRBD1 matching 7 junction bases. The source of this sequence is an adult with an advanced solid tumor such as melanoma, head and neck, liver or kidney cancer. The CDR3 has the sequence CASSQEGGGFYGYTF. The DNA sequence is TGCGCCAGCAGCCAAGAGGGAGGGGGCTTCTATGGCTACACCTTC.